This TCR beta chain appears in the sequencing data of a study of blood T cells in healthy people across ages. Healthy Caucasian individuals from Russia aged about 6 to 95 served as donors. Each sample gave at least 7 million isolated PBMCs. This clonotype was found once. Its antigen is undetermined. For the second PCR, which ran for about 7 to 12 cycles, a sample-barcoded 5' primer and a J-beta primer mix were used. CDR3-containing paired-end reads numbered at least 2.5 million in each sample. Using its own MiXCR run on the 5' RACE reads, TCRdb lists one record per CDR3 protein. Of over 950,000 distinct CDR3 sequences listed, roughly half are singletons. The study, taken as a whole, reports: Lack of knowledge of donor CMV status possibly confounded expanded clonotype changes.

V lost 6 bases and J lost 7, with 18 bases in between. Germline V gene sequence: CDR1 DFQATT, CDR2 SNEGSKA (reference sequence). The CDR3 sequence is 14 residues long. This chain links TRBV20-1 with TRBJ1-4; D might be TRBD1 (6 bases). The origin of this receptor is a woman in her sixties or seventies in good health. Sequenced input: blood. CDR3 DNA sequence: TGCAGTGCCATCCCGGGAGGGGGGAGTGAAAAACTGTTTTTT. This sequence encodes CSAIPGGGSEKLFF.